One sample yielded the 12 T cell receptor beta chains listed below, sequenced in a study of blood T cell repertoires in COVID-19 (dated by TCRdb to about 2020). Library preparation used the immunoSEQ multiplex PCR assay. TCRdb obtained this table from immuneACCESS and retained in-frame rearrangements with V and J assigned. These tables miss some clones; where compared with another copy, unresolved V genes account for less than half of the shortfall, and the remainder is unexplained. This sample lists more than 95,000 clones; approximately 90% were detected once. The ten largest make up 3% to 3.5% of the sample. Material for sequencing was peripheral blood. These receptors all stem from a man in his fifties in a cohort sampled during active COVID-19.

The J gene is TRBJ1-5, the V gene TRBV3-1 (or the pseudogene TRBV3-2); 8 bases are shared with TRBD1. Germline-derived CDR1 and CDR2 are LGHDT and YNNKEL (reference sequence). CDR3 size: 14 residues. Unmatched junction bases numbered 0, after V lost 4 bases and J lost 1 base. CDR3 in DNA: TGTGCCAGCAGCCGACAGGGGAGCAATCAGCCCCAGCATTTT. It encodes CASSRQGSNQPQHF.

V gene TRBV3-1 (or the pseudogene TRBV3-2) combines with J gene TRBJ2-6; TRBD2 might be the D (6 bases). Germline V gene lookup returns CDR1 LGHDT and CDR2 YNNKEL (reference sequence). This CDR3 comprises 17 residues. Trimming cost V 4 bases and J 4 bases, with 17 bases left between them. The CDR3 region has the DNA TGTGCCAGCAGCCCCCTCAGGAGGGGCACCGGGGCCAACGTCCTGACTTTC. Its translation: CASSPLRRGTGANVLTF.

This clone was picked up one time. The chain recombines TRBV5-6 with TRBJ1-1; 7 bases fit TRBD1. Germline V lookup: CDR1 SGHDT, CDR2 YYEEEE. CDR3 length: 15 residues. Trimming took 1 base from V and 2 from J; bases not matched to a gene: 5. The CDR3 DNA follows: TGTGCCAGCAGCTTGTACAGGGGACTTAACACTGAAGCTTTCTTT. Protein sequence: CASSLYRGLNTEAFF.

The gene calls are TRBV4-3 and TRBJ2-1; a possible D gene is TRBD2 (6 bases). CDR1 and CDR2 (germline): LGHNA, YSLEER. The CDR3 length is 16 residues. V shed 0 bases and J shed 3 bases, with 12 bases lying between them. The CDR3 nucleotides read TGCGCCAGCAGCCAAGATGGGGGAGGTAGCTACAATGAGCAGTTCTTC. As protein: CASSQDGGGSYNEQFF.

The V and J genes are TRBV19 and TRBJ1-6, with 8 bases aligning to TRBD1. CDR1 and CDR2 (germline): LNHDA, SQIVND (reference sequence). The V segment lost 5 bases and the J segment 8 bases; nucleotides outside the gene matches: 11. The CDR3 is 16 residues long. The CDR3 is CASSVDRGRPDSPLHF. The DNA for the CDR3 is TGTGCCAGTAGTGTCGACAGGGGACGACCTGATTCACCCCTCCACTTT. The variable domain in full, with the rest retrieved from reference TRBV19 and TRBJ1-6, is DGGITQSPKYLFRKEGQNVTLSCEQNLNHDAMYWYRQDPGQGLRLIYYSQIVNDFQKGDIAEGYSVSREKKESFPLTVTSAQKNPTAFYLCASSVDRGRPDSPLHFGNGTRLTVT.

This rearrangement joins TRBV28 to TRBJ1-5, with TRBD1 matching 8 bases. CDR1 and CDR2 from the germline V gene are MDHEN and SYDVKM. CDR3 length: 16 residues. The junction had 13 bases not matched to a gene; V was cut back by 3 bases and J by 9 bases. CDR3 sequence reads: CASSLTGTGHPRPQHF. CDR3 sequence (DNA): TGTGCCAGCAGTTTGACTGGGACAGGACACCCGCGGCCCCAGCATTTT.

The V and J genes are TRBV3-1 (or the pseudogene TRBV3-2) and TRBJ1-4; tentatively, D is TRBD1 (6 bases). Trimming cost V 4 bases and J 8 bases, with 20 bases left between them. CDR1 and CDR2 (germline): LGHDT, YNNKEL (reference sequence). This CDR3 spans 16 amino acids. The CDR3 DNA is TGTGCCAGCAGCCCCGCCTCACAGGGAGCGGAGGAAAAACTGTTTTTT. Encoded protein: CASSPASQGAEEKLFF.

The chain uses TRBV11-3 and TRBJ2-3; possibly TRBD1 for D (6 bases). Germline CDR1 SGHNT, CDR2 YENEEA. The CDR3 covers 16 residues. The V end was cut by 1 base, the J end by 3 bases, with 14 bases between. The CDR3 reads CASSLALGTPTDTQYF. The DNA for the CDR3 is TGTGCCAGCAGCTTAGCCCTGGGGACACCGACAGATACGCAGTATTTT.

This clone appeared a few times. The V call is TRBV7-9, the J call TRBJ2-1, with 10 bases that match TRBD1. With 6 bases clipped from V and 8 bases from J, the junction kept 10 bases outside the gene matches. Germline assignment: CDR1 SEHNR and CDR2 FQNEAQ (reference sequence). This CDR3 contains 15 residues. CDR3 nucleotides: TGTGCCAGCAGTCCGGGACAGGGGTATATCGATGAGCAGTTCTTC. Encoded protein: CASSPGQGYIDEQFF.

The genes are TRBV6-1 and TRBJ2-7; 8 nucleotides align to TRBD2. The CDR3 sequence is 15 residues long. Trimming cost V 3 bases and J 5 bases; bases outside gene matches: 9. Germline V gene lookup returns CDR1 MNHNS and CDR2 SASEGT. The CDR3 loop is CASSDRGTGGNEQYV. The CDR3 nucleotides read TGTGCCAGCAGTGACCGGGGGACGGGGGGGAACGAGCAGTACGTC.

About this clone itself: Other DNA sequences from this sample encode an identical CDR3 as well. The CDR3 sequence is CASSGQGAEETQYF. The DNA for the CDR3 is TGTGCCAGTTCGGGACAGGGGGCGGAAGAGACCCAGTACTTC. The chain has TRBV25-1 and TRBJ2-5, with 12 bases fitting TRBD1. The CDR3 sequence is 14 residues long. Trimming at V came to 9 bases and at J to 3 bases, leaving 5 bases not matched to a gene. The germline CDR1 and CDR2 sequences are MGHDK and SYGVNS.

The V gene is TRBV11-2, the J gene TRBJ1-1; D not resolved. The CDR3 consists of 13 residues. In germline, CDR1 is SGHAT, CDR2 FQNNGV. The V gene lost 4 bases and the J gene lost 0 bases, with 6 bases spanning the gap. CDR3 coding DNA: TGTGCCAGCAGCTCCGAGATGAACACTGAAGCTTTCTTT. The encoded protein is CASSSEMNTEAFF.